What follows are 25 T cell receptor beta chains derived from one specimen sequenced in a study of patients and donors after allogeneic stem cell transplantation. TCRdb reprocessed the RT-PCR reads via MiXCR and lists one record per CDR3 protein. The profile shows hundreds of thousands of distinct CDR3 sequences, 16% of them singletons. The sequencing input was blood, either unsorted or a sorted T cell fraction (not recorded which). The receptors shown here come from a human donor who was either an allogeneic HSCT recipient or a stem cell or donor lymphocyte infusion donor (not recorded which). It is not recorded whose cells these are; they may come from a transplant donor.

The chain joins TRBV5-1 to TRBJ2-5, with D unclear. CDR1 SGHRS and CDR2 YFSETQ come from the germline V gene. Trimming left V 4 bases short and J 3 bases short, with 10 bases between. CDR3 length: 13 amino acids. The CDR3 sequence is CASSPDLEETQYF. CDR3 sequence (DNA): TGCGCCAGCAGCCCCGACCTGGAAGAGACCCAGTACTTC.

The gene calls are TRBV5-1 and TRBJ1-4, with 7 bases identical to TRBD1. Per the germline V gene, CDR1 is SGHRS and CDR2 is YFSETQ. The V and J ends lost 2 bases and 0 bases, in that order; junction bases with no gene match: 7. This CDR3 spans 17 amino acids. DNA of the CDR3: TGCGCCAGCAGCTTCTGGGACAGCCTCTCAACTAATGAAAAACTGTTTTTT. As protein: CASSFWDSLSTNEKLFF.

The chain carries TRBV2 and TRBJ1-1; a possible D gene is TRBD1 (5 bases). V lost 2 bases and J lost 4, with 11 bases in between. Germline CDR1 SNHLY, CDR2 FYNNEI. This CDR3 spans 14 amino acids. The CDR3 DNA sequence: TGTGCCAGCAGTGAAAGGCCCGGGGGCACTGAAGCTTTCTTT. It codes for CASSERPGGTEAFF.

This clonotype was detected once. The CDR3 DNA is TGTGCCAGCAGCTTGACCTTTCCTAATTCACCCCTCCACTTT. Translation: CASSLTFPNSPLHF. The chain employs TRBV7-9 and TRBJ1-6; D gene ambiguous. V was shortened by 3 bases and J by 6 bases, with 9 bases between the two germline ends. The CDR3 is 14 residues long. The germline CDR1 and CDR2 sequences are SEHNR and FQNEAQ (reference sequence).

The chain recombines TRBV27 with TRBJ2-7, with a weak D call TRBD1 (6 bases). V lost 3 bases to trimming and J lost 6 bases, with 15 bases between them. This CDR3 is built from 14 residues. Germline V lookup: CDR1 MNHEY, CDR2 SMNVEV (reference sequence). The CDR3 loop is CASSFRTAFSEQYF. The CDR3 DNA is TGTGCCAGCAGTTTCAGGACAGCCTTTAGCGAGCAGTACTTC.

This clonotype came up many times. The chain employs TRBV29-1 and TRBJ2-5, with 7 bases that match TRBD2. Germline V gene sequence: CDR1 SQVTM, CDR2 ANQGSEA. The CDR3 has 13 amino acids. J was trimmed by 5 bases and V by 4 bases; bases with no gene match: 7. The CDR3 loop reads CSVGRTGGETQYF. DNA for the CDR3: TGCAGCGTTGGAAGAACCGGGGGGGAGACCCAGTACTTC.

The chain links TRBV7-9 to TRBJ1-2; tentative D call: TRBD1 (5 bases). This CDR3 region has 13 residues. V lost 5 bases and J lost 3, with 10 bases in between. The germline gives CDR1 SEHNR, CDR2 FQNEAQ (reference sequence). CDR3 residues: CASSRGGYYGYTF. CDR3 nucleotides: TGTGCCAGCAGCCGGGGGGGGTACTATGGCTACACCTTC. Variable domain in full (rest from reference TRBV7-9 and TRBJ1-2): DTGVSQNPRHKITKRGQNVTFRCDPISEHNRLYWYRQTLGQGPEFLTYFQNEAQLEKSRLLSDRFSAERPKGSFSTLEIQRTEQGDSAMYLCASSRGGYYGYTFGSGTRLTVV.

In this sample, this clonotype turned up a few times. The rearrangement joins TRBV7-2 to TRBJ2-2; D not certain. V lost 6 bases and J lost 5, with 10 bases in between. The CDR3 loop spans 13 amino acids. Looked up from germline, CDR1 is SGHTA and CDR2 is FQGNSA. The CDR3 region has the DNA TGTGCCAGCAGTCCTAGACGGACCGGGGAGCTGTTTTTT. Translating gives CASSPRRTGELFF.

This clonotype was seen repeatedly, ten times or more. This chain connects TRBV7-2 to TRBJ1-5; D might be TRBD1 (6 bases). The CDR3 extends over 14 amino acids. Germline V gene data show CDR1 as SGHTA and CDR2 as FQGNSA. V lost 6 bases, J lost 2 bases, and 11 bases lay in between. CDR3: CASSLKGGNQPQHF. CDR3 DNA: TGTGCCAGCAGTTTAAAGGGGGGCAATCAGCCCCAGCATTTT.

This chain connects TRBV7-8 to TRBJ1-2; D uncertain. Germline CDR1 reads SGHVS; CDR2 reads FQNEAQ. This CDR3 is built from 14 residues. Trimming pared 3 bases from V and 8 bases from J, leaving 16 bases between. The CDR3 nucleotides are TGTGCCAGCAGCTTGCGAAGGGATGCGAGGGGCTACACCTTC. The encoded protein is CASSLRRDARGYTF.

In its sample, this clonotype was seen a few times. The V call is TRBV5-1, the J call TRBJ2-7, with 7 nucleotides matching TRBD2. The V gene end was trimmed by 0 bases and the J gene end by 6 bases; junction bases not matched to a gene: 9. This CDR3 is 15 amino acids long. From germline, CDR1 is SGHRS and CDR2 YFSETQ. The CDR3 DNA reads TGCGCCAGCAGCTTGGCCTCGTCAGGGAGGGGCGAGCAGTACTTC. It encodes CASSLASSGRGEQYF.

The table lists this clonotype with many counts. This chain uses TRBV5-1 with TRBJ2-3; a possible D gene is TRBD2 (6 bases). Germline V gives CDR1 SGHRS, CDR2 YFSETQ. Trimming removed 6 bases at V and 5 bases at J, with 13 bases between. The CDR3 is made up of 13 amino acids. CDR3 sequence (DNA): TGCGCCAGCACCCTCAGCGGGCAAGATACGCAGTATTTT. Its translation is CASTLSGQDTQYF.

The gene calls are TRBV6-5 and TRBJ2-7; possible D gene TRBD1, 5 bases. The CDR3 runs to 14 residues. Germline lookup yields CDR1 MNHEY and CDR2 SVGAGI. The ends were cut back, 4 bases at V and 0 bases at J, with 10 bases in the middle. CDR3 sequence reads: CASSSYRSSYEQYF. CDR3 sequence (DNA): TGTGCCAGCAGTTCGTACAGGAGCTCCTACGAGCAGTACTTC.

The chain joins TRBV15 to TRBJ2-7; D possibly corresponds to TRBD1 (6 bases). The CDR3 sequence is 17 residues long. In germline, CDR1 is LNHNV, CDR2 YYDKDF (reference sequence). Trimming cost V 3 bases and J 7 bases, with 25 bases left between them. The DNA for the CDR3 is TGTGCCACCAGCAGGGACCTTAAGGACAGCCCTTTCGGAGAGCAGTACTTC. Its translation: CATSRDLKDSPFGEQYF.

This clonotype was counted a few times. It is likely a read error, because the conserved phenylalanine at the end of the CDR3 is missing. It is unclear where the CDR3 begins or ends on the DNA, so no DNA is shown, and the CDR3 is as TCRdb lists it. V and J are TRBV7-9 and TRBJ2-1; the DNA was not used to check the table's D call, TRBD2. The CDR3 has 13 residues if both end residues are counted. Germline lookup yields CDR1 SEHNR and CDR2 FQNEAQ (reference sequence). The CDR3 region is CASSHEAGIFASS.

The sample holds a few counts of this clonotype. The chain has TRBV15 and TRBJ2-3; 9 bases fit TRBD2. CDR1 and CDR2 from the germline V gene are LNHNV and YYDKDF (reference sequence). V lost 0 bases, J lost 5 bases, and 6 bases stayed unmatched. The CDR3 consists of 16 residues. In DNA form, the CDR3 reads TGTGCCACCAGCAGAGACGGCGGGGGGGCCGGAGATACGCAGTATTTT. Its translation: CATSRDGGGAGDTQYF. The full variable domain, its missing parts supplied by reference TRBV15 and TRBJ2-3, is DAMVIQNPRYQVTQFGKPVTLSCSQTLNHNVMYWYQQKSSQAPKLLFHYYDKDFNNEADTPDNFQSRRPNTSFCFLDIRSPGLGDTAMYLCATSRDGGGAGDTQYFGPGTRLTVL.

The J gene is TRBJ2-3, the V gene TRBV5-4, with unresolved D. The CDR3 loop spans 13 amino acids. The V gene's germline CDR1 is SGHNT and CDR2 YYREEE (reference sequence). The V end was cut by 0 bases, the J end by 2 bases, with 4 bases between. CDR3 bases: TGTGCCAGCAGCTTGGTACCCACAGATACGCAGTATTTT. Its translation is CASSLVPTDTQYF.

Only a few counts were recorded for this clonotype. The V call is TRBV9, the J call TRBJ2-3; tentatively, D is TRBD2 (7 bases). Trimming took off 5 bases at V and 5 bases at J, with 18 bases between the two ends. CDR1 is SGDLS and CDR2 is YYNGEE in the germline V gene. The CDR3 contains 15 residues. The CDR3 sequence: CASRRGGNPGDTQYF. The DNA of the CDR3 is TGTGCCAGCAGAAGGGGGGGGAACCCCGGAGATACGCAGTATTTT.

This clonotype was counted only a few times. This chain joins TRBV20-1 and TRBJ2-5, with 10 bases lining up with TRBD2. With 3 bases clipped from V and 2 bases from J, the junction kept 15 bases outside the gene matches. The germline gives CDR1 DFQATT, CDR2 SNEGSKA (reference sequence). The CDR3 totals 18 residues. CDR3 residues: CSARRGRSGGAQQETQYF. The CDR3 DNA follows: TGCAGTGCTAGGAGGGGGCGGAGCGGGGGGGCCCAACAAGAGACCCAGTACTTC.

The table lists this clonotype with a few counts. This chain joins TRBV2 and TRBJ1-2, with a weak D call TRBD1 (6 bases). Looked up from germline, CDR1 is SNHLY and CDR2 is FYNNEI. The CDR3 length is 12 residues. The V and J ends lost 4 bases and 4 bases respectively, with 7 bases between them. The CDR3 bases are TGTGCCAGCAGTGGACAGGTCTATGGCTACACCTTC. The encoded protein is CASSGQVYGYTF.

This clonotype was detected a few times. The rearrangement joins TRBV10-3 to TRBJ2-1; D may be TRBD1 or TRBD2 (6 bases each). The CDR3 is 15 amino acids. V gave up 3 bases and J gave up 9 bases, with 18 bases separating them. Germline-derived CDR1 and CDR2 are ENHRY and SYGVKD. CDR3 nucleotides: TGTGCCATCAGTGATAACGGGGGCCCCTTCAGTGAGCAGTTCTTC. Protein sequence: CAISDNGGPFSEQFF.

V usage is TRBV2 and J usage is TRBJ2-2; 9 bases agree with TRBD1. Germline CDR1 and CDR2: SNHLY and FYNNEI. The CDR3 is made up of 15 amino acids. With V trimmed by 5 bases and J by 4 bases, 5 bases remained unmatched. The CDR3 sequence: CASSPTGGFTGELFF. The CDR3 DNA sequence: TGTGCCAGCAGTCCGACAGGGGGGTTCACCGGGGAGCTGTTTTTT. Complete variable domain (other parts from reference TRBV2 and TRBJ2-2): EPEVTQTPSHQVTQMGQEVILRCVPISNHLYFYWYRQILGQKVEFLVSFYNNEISEKSEIFDDQFSVERPDGSNFTLKIRSTKLEDSAMYFCASSPTGGFTGELFFGEGSRLTVL.

This clonotype was counted a few times. This chain links TRBV6-1 with TRBJ1-1; D remains unclear. V dropped 4 bases and J dropped 0 bases, with 9 bases sitting between them. This CDR3 has 14 amino acids. Per germline, CDR1 MNHNS and CDR2 SASEGT. The CDR3 is CASSVDRLNTEAFF. In DNA form, the CDR3 reads TGTGCCAGCAGTGTGGACCGTTTGAACACTGAAGCTTTCTTT.

There are many counts of this clonotype. The genes are TRBV12-3 or TRBV12-4 and TRBJ2-6; D call uncertain. V gave up 1 base and J gave up 7 bases, with 11 bases separating them. The CDR3 is made up of 15 amino acids. CDR3 sequence: CASSLERPGANVLTF. Here the CDR3 DNA reads TGTGCCAGCAGTTTAGAGAGACCAGGAGCCAACGTCCTGACTTTC.

The table lists this clonotype with a few counts. The genes are TRBV20-1 and TRBJ1-3; tentatively, D is TRBD1 (5 bases). The ends were cut back, 6 bases at V and 2 bases at J, with 11 bases in the middle. Germline assignment: CDR1 DFQATT and CDR2 SNEGSKA (reference sequence). The CDR3 spans 13 residues. DNA of the CDR3: TGCAGTGCCCTAGAGGGGACTGGAAACACCATATATTTT. This gives the protein CSALEGTGNTIYF.